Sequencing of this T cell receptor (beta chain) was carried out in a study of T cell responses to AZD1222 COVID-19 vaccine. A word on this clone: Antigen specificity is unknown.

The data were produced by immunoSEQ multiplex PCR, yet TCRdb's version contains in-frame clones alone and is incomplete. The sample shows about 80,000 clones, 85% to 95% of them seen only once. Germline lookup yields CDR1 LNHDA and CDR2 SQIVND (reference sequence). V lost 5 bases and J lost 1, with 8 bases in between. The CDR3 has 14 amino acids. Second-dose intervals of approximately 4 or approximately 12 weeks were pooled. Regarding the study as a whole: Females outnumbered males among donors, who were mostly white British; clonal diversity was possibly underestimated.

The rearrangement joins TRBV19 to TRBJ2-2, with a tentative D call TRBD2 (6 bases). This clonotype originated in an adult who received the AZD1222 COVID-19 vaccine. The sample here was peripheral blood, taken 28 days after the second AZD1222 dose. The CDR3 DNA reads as TGTGCCAGTAGTCGAGCGGGGAACACCGGGGAGCTGTTTTTT. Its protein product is CASSRAGNTGELFF.